The rows below give T cell receptor beta chains drawn from one sample of a study of blood T cell repertoires in COVID-19. Profiling relied on immunoSEQ multiplex PCR, and the TCRdb table lists in-frame clones only, not all of them. The sample holds 130,000 or so clones, about 81% seen once. The specimen was peripheral blood. Receptor source: a woman at least 80 years old with acute or convalescent COVID-19. The CDR3 runs from the conserved cysteine through the conserved F or W. D genes are given only for firm matches.

-,TRBJ1-1,TRBV4-3,TGCGCCAGCAGCCAAGTTACAGGATACACTGAAGCTTTCTTT,CASSQVTGYTEAFF
-,TRBJ2-7,TRBV6-5,TGTGCCAGCAGTTATGCCAGGGTCTTTCTCTCCGAGCAGTACTTC,CASSYARVFLSEQYF
-,TRBJ1-4,TRBV4-1,TGCGCCAGCAGCCGCTACGGAGAAGACGGTTATGCGGAAAAACTGTTTTTT,CASSRYGEDGYAEKLFF
-,TRBJ2-1,TRBV3-1/TRBV3-2,TGTGCCAGCAGCCAAGGGGCGGGGTATGAGCAGTTCTTC,CASSQGAGYEQFF
TRBD1,TRBJ1-6,TRBV3-1/TRBV3-2,TGTGCCAGCAGCCGGACCGGGACAGGCTCAACCCCCCTCCACTTT,CASSRTGTGSTPLHF
TRBD1,TRBJ2-7,TRBV5-6,TGTGCCAGCAGCCCGCGGGACAGGGGTTACGAGCAGTACTTC,CASSPRDRGYEQYF
TRBD1,TRBJ2-1,TRBV18,TGTGCCAGCTCAGACGACAGGGTAGCCGACAATGAGCAGTTCTTC,CASSDDRVADNEQFF
TRBD1,TRBJ1-6,TRBV5-1,TGCGCCAGCAGCTTGGAGGGCAGGGGGCCGGGATCACCCCTCCACTTT,CASSLEGRGPGSPLHF
TRBD1,TRBJ2-7,TRBV7-2,TGTGCCAGCAGCCCCGTCGGACAGGGGGGTGGCTACGAGCAGTACTTC,CASSPVGQGGGYEQYF
TRBD1,TRBJ2-2,TRBV29-1,TGCAGCGTAAACAGGGGGTCCGGGGAGCTGTTTTTT,CSVNRGSGELFF
TRBD1,TRBJ2-7,TRBV7-2,TGTGCCAGCAGCTTAGGGACAGGGATCTCCTACGAGCAGTACTTC,CASSLGTGISYEQYF